The 32 T cell receptor beta chains given below trace back to one sample, sequenced in a study of cytomegalovirus exposure and HLA in healthy donors (TCRdb year 2017). The method behind the library was the immunoSEQ multiplex PCR assay. The multiplex PCR relied on a mix of 60 forward primers for TCR Vbeta segments and 13 reverse primers for TCR Jbeta segments. TCRdb limited this immuneACCESS table to in-frame rearrangements with V and J called. A share of clones is missing; checked studies link under half to unresolved V genes, and the rest is unexplained. In all, the sample holds some 150,000 clones, and approximately 88% of those were seen once. 1.5% of the sample lies in the top ten. The source material was PBMCs. The receptors stem from a woman aged 18-35 years in good health and CMV-seronegative.

V and J are TRBV5-1 and TRBJ2-2, with D tentatively TRBD1 (6 bases). Per germline, CDR1 SGHRS and CDR2 YFSETQ. The V end lost 4 bases, the J end lost 4 bases, and 11 bases lay between the germline ends. The CDR3 length is 14 residues. CDR3 loop: CASSPTGITGELFF. The CDR3 DNA is TGCGCCAGCAGCCCAACAGGGATCACCGGGGAGCTGTTTTTT.

The rearrangement joins TRBV2 to TRBJ1-4, with no clear D. The CDR3 sequence is 14 residues long. V shed 6 bases and J shed 8 bases, with 16 bases lying between them. The germline V gene encodes CDR1 SNHLY and CDR2 FYNNEI. The CDR3 region has the DNA TGTGCCAGCAGCAACAGTGGCAGGATCGAAAAACTGTTTTTT. Protein sequence: CASSNSGRIEKLFF.

The chain carries TRBV5-1 and TRBJ1-2; no clear D gene. Per germline, CDR1 SGHRS and CDR2 YFSETQ. The CDR3 sequence is 14 residues long. V was pared by 0 bases and J by 2 bases, with 8 bases between. The CDR3 bases are TGCGCCAGCAGCTTGGCCTCGGTGAACTATGGCTACACCTTC. Translating gives CASSLASVNYGYTF.

This rearrangement joins TRBV6-1 to TRBJ2-1; possible D gene TRBD2, 5 bases. CDR3 length equals 12 residues. Germline CDR1 is MNHNS and CDR2 is SASEGT. Trimming took off 5 bases at V and 14 bases at J, with 16 bases between the two ends. The CDR3 sequence is CASSIRDAREFF. The CDR3 region has the DNA TGTGCCAGCAGTATCCGGGATGCACGGGAGTTCTTC.

In its sample, this clone was seen a few times. This chain links TRBV6-1 with TRBJ1-2; D possibly corresponds to TRBD1 (6 bases). From germline, CDR1 is MNHNS and CDR2 SASEGT. This CDR3 is 18 amino acids long. Trimming shortened V by 2 bases and J by 0 bases, and 19 bases separated the two germline ends. The CDR3 DNA is TGTGCCAGCAGTGAAAACCCTATGAACAGGGCTACTAACTATGGCTACACCTTC. This codes for CASSENPMNRATNYGYTF.

This clone showed up just a few times. The rearrangement links TRBV6-5 to TRBJ2-1, with 7 nucleotides matching TRBD2. V lost 5 bases and J lost 0; bases outside the gene matches: 4. Germline V gene lookup returns CDR1 MNHEY and CDR2 SVGAGI. The CDR3 has 15 residues. CDR3 coding DNA: TGTGCCAGCAGTACGGGGGGACCCTCCTACAATGAGCAGTTCTTC. The encoded protein is CASSTGGPSYNEQFF.

V gene TRBV6-1 combines with J gene TRBJ1-3; 8 bases align to TRBD1. Germline V gene data show CDR1 as MNHNS and CDR2 as SASEGT. The V segment lost 10 bases and the J segment 0 bases; nucleotides outside the gene matches: 8. The length of the CDR3 is 15 residues. Here the CDR3 DNA reads TGTGCCACCGGCGGCGGGACAGGCTCTGGAAACACCATATATTTT. It is translated as CATGGGTGSGNTIYF.

The V and J genes are TRBV6-1 and TRBJ1-1, with TRBD1 as a possible D gene (5 bases). V lost 2 bases, J lost 2 bases, and 12 bases lay in between. Germline V gene data show CDR1 as MNHNS and CDR2 as SASEGT. The CDR3 loop spans 15 amino acids. The CDR3 loop reads CASSEWGDFNTEAFF. The CDR3 DNA is TGTGCCAGCAGTGAATGGGGGGATTTTAACACTGAAGCTTTCTTT.

J is TRBJ2-5 and V is TRBV6-1; 12 bases align to TRBD1. With V trimmed by 6 bases and J by 4 bases, 6 bases remained unmatched. The CDR3 loop spans 15 amino acids. Per germline, CDR1 MNHNS and CDR2 SASEGT. The CDR3 is CASRPGTGGPETQYF. As DNA, the CDR3 is TGTGCCAGCAGGCCCGGGACAGGGGGCCCAGAGACCCAGTACTTC.

The chain carries TRBV28 and TRBJ2-5; D is uncertain. CDR1 is MDHEN and CDR2 is SYDVKM in the germline V gene. This CDR3 comprises 10 residues. Trimming took 6 bases from V and 5 from J, leaving 4 bases between them. The CDR3 is CASRGETQYF. CDR3 in DNA: TGTGCCAGCAGGGGCGAGACCCAGTACTTC.

The chain joins TRBV7-9 to TRBJ2-2, with D possibly matching TRBD1 (5 bases). Germline values: CDR1 SEHNR, CDR2 FQNEAQ (reference sequence). The CDR3 sequence is 16 residues long. Trimming removed 4 bases from V and 1 base from J, with 13 bases in between. The CDR3 sequence: CASSSSVDRNTGELFF. DNA of the CDR3: TGTGCCAGCAGCTCATCAGTTGACAGGAACACCGGGGAGCTGTTTTTT. Filled out from reference TRBV7-9 and TRBJ2-2, the complete variable domain reads DTGVSQNPRHKITKRGQNVTFRCDPISEHNRLYWYRQTLGQGPEFLTYFQNEAQLEKSRLLSDRFSAERPKGSFSTLEIQRTEQGDSAMYLCASSSSVDRNTGELFFGEGSRLTVL.

The V gene is TRBV5-4, the J gene TRBJ2-3, with 12 bases aligning to TRBD2. There are 13 residues in the CDR3. Germline assignment: CDR1 SGHNT and CDR2 YYREEE (reference sequence). V trimming: 9 bases; J trimming: 4 bases; junction bases outside the gene matches: 3. The CDR3 is CAIRLAGADTQYF. In nucleotides, the CDR3 is TGTGCCATCCGACTAGCGGGGGCAGATACGCAGTATTTT.

This chain joins TRBV6-1 and TRBJ2-5; 10 nucleotides agree with TRBD1. The CDR3 runs to 15 residues. CDR1 and CDR2 (germline): MNHNS, SASEGT. J lost 5 bases, V lost 4 bases, and 7 bases had no gene match. CDR3 in amino acids: CASSVLDRGLETQYF. The CDR3 bases are TGTGCCAGCAGTGTGTTAGACAGGGGGCTGGAGACCCAGTACTTC.

V and J are TRBV28 and TRBJ1-2, with 7 bases identical to TRBD1. The CDR3 loop spans 15 amino acids. Trimming took 5 bases from V and 2 from J; bases not matched to a gene: 8. Germline CDR1 and CDR2: MDHEN and SYDVKM. The CDR3 reads CASSPPTRGNYGYTF. The CDR3 bases are TGTGCCAGCAGTCCACCGACCAGGGGGAACTATGGCTACACCTTC.

This clone was detected only once. The chain employs TRBV21-1 and TRBJ1-4; no DNA check was done on the table's D call, TRBD1. TRBV21-1 is a pseudogene locus. This CDR3 contains 16 residues. In DNA, the CDR3 is TGTGCCAGCAGGTGGGACAGGGCTGGTTCTAATGAAAAACTGTTTTTT. Amino acids: CASRWDRAGSNEKLFF.

This chain uses TRBV10-3 with TRBJ2-5; TRBD2 aligns across 14 bases. V lost 8 bases and J lost 5; bases outside the gene matches: 10. This CDR3 region has 16 residues. Germline CDR1 ENHRY, CDR2 SYGVKD. CDR3 nucleotide sequence: TGTGCCATCGCCGGGACTAGCGGGGGCCTAGGGGAGACCCAGTACTTC. Amino acids: CAIAGTSGGLGETQYF.

The table lists this clone with a count of one. The genes are TRBV20-1 and TRBJ2-1; D uncertain. V dropped 6 bases and J dropped 3 bases, with 6 bases sitting between them. The CDR3 spans 11 residues. Germline CDR1 and CDR2: DFQATT and SNEGSKA (reference sequence). The CDR3 protein is CSALGYNEQFF. In DNA form, the CDR3 reads TGCAGTGCCCTCGGCTACAATGAGCAGTTCTTC.

The J gene is TRBJ2-3, the V gene TRBV9, with D hard to call. This CDR3 region has 13 residues. Trimming took off 3 bases at V and 2 bases at J, with 7 bases between the two ends. From germline, CDR1 is SGDLS and CDR2 YYNGEE. CDR3 DNA: TGTGCCAGCAGCGCGCGTACCACAGATACGCAGTATTTT. Translated, it gives CASSARTTDTQYF.

The chain links TRBV7-9 to TRBJ2-7; 12 bases are a match to TRBD1. J was trimmed by 7 bases and V by 3 bases; bases with no gene match: 16. The germline gives CDR1 SEHNR, CDR2 FQNEAQ (reference sequence). The CDR3 has 18 residues. CDR3 coding DNA: TGTGCCAGCAGCTTCACCCCAACGAGGGACAGGGGGCCGGGAGAGCAGTACTTC. This sequence encodes CASSFTPTRDRGPGEQYF.

V is TRBV6-5 and J is TRBJ1-2, with D unresolved. Germline V gene sequence: CDR1 MNHEY, CDR2 SVGAGI. This CDR3 is 14 amino acids long. The V gene lost 0 bases and the J gene lost 6 bases, with 11 bases spanning the gap. The CDR3 sequence is CASSYSLQSDGYTF. The CDR3 DNA sequence: TGTGCCAGCAGTTACTCCCTGCAGTCTGATGGCTACACCTTC.

The V call is TRBV4-1, the J call TRBJ2-7; 7 bases match TRBD1. This CDR3 contains 16 residues. J lost 6 bases, V lost 0 bases, and 11 bases had no gene match. The germline V gene has CDR1 MGHRA and CDR2 YSYEKL. The chain's CDR3 is CASSQESTGPLGEQYF. CDR3 nucleotide sequence: TGCGCCAGCAGCCAAGAATCGACAGGGCCCCTGGGCGAGCAGTACTTC.

V and J are TRBV7-2 and TRBJ1-6, with D perhaps matching TRBD1 (6 bases). Trimming took off 5 bases at V and 6 bases at J, with 17 bases between the two ends. The CDR3 sequence is 16 residues long. The germline V gene has CDR1 SGHTA and CDR2 FQGNSA. This chain's CDR3 is CASSPRNRALNSPLHF. The CDR3 DNA is TGTGCCAGCAGCCCTAGAAACAGGGCGCTTAATTCACCCCTCCACTTT.

The gene calls are TRBV19 and TRBJ1-1; possible D gene TRBD1, 6 bases. V gave up 2 bases and J gave up 3 bases, with 7 bases separating them. Germline V gives CDR1 LNHDA, CDR2 SQIVND (reference sequence). The CDR3 runs 13 residues. DNA for the CDR3: TGTGCCAGTAGTATAAGGGGGTACACTGAAGCTTTCTTT. Protein product: CASSIRGYTEAFF.

The chain recombines TRBV4-1 with TRBJ1-2; the D is unclear. The CDR3 contains 15 residues. CDR1 and CDR2 from the germline V gene are MGHRA and YSYEKL. With 4 bases removed from V and 7 bases from J, the gap between germline ends came to 19 bases. CDR3 coding DNA: TGCGCCAGCAGCCGTCGAACAATTGCGGATGGTGGCTACACCTTC. Protein product: CASSRRTIADGGYTF.

The chain combines TRBV6-5 with TRBJ2-2; no clear D. This CDR3 comprises 16 residues. Trimming took 4 bases from V and 0 from J, leaving 12 bases between them. Germline lookup yields CDR1 MNHEY and CDR2 SVGAGI. CDR3 sequence: CASSSPGRANTGELFF. The CDR3 region has the DNA TGTGCCAGCAGTTCCCCAGGCAGAGCGAACACCGGGGAGCTGTTTTTT.

This rearrangement joins TRBV7-8 to TRBJ2-3; 7 positions match TRBD2. CDR1 is SGHVS and CDR2 is FQNEAQ in the germline V gene. The junction had 1 base not matched to a gene; V was cut back by 1 base and J by 3 bases. The CDR3 is 14 amino acids. CDR3 region: CASSLGTRTDTQYF. DNA for the CDR3: TGTGCCAGCAGCTTAGGGACTAGAACAGATACGCAGTATTTT. The whole variable domain, filled in from reference TRBV7-8 and TRBJ2-3, reads GAGVSQSPRYKVAKRGQDVALRCDPISGHVSLFWYQQALGQGPEFLTYFQNEAQLDKSGLPSDRFFAERPEGSVSTLKIQRTQQEDSAVYLCASSLGTRTDTQYFGPGTRLTVL.

The CDR3 sequence: CASSLWRAARSTDTQYF. CDR3 sequence (DNA): TGTGCCAGCAGCCTTTGGCGGGCGGCACGTAGCACAGATACGCAGTATTTT. The rearrangement links TRBV11-2 to TRBJ2-3; perhaps TRBD2 as D (5 bases). CDR1 SGHAT and CDR2 FQNNGV come from the germline V gene. V shed 5 bases and J shed 0 bases, with 18 bases lying between them. CDR3 length: 17 amino acids.

The chain joins TRBV5-1 to TRBJ2-2; TRBD1 matches at 8 bases. The V gene end was trimmed by 4 bases and the J gene end by 6 bases; junction bases not matched to a gene: 8. Germline-derived CDR1 and CDR2 are SGHRS and YFSETQ. The CDR3 spans 15 residues. CDR3 DNA sequence: TGCGCCAGCAGCCAACTGACAGGGGACGCCGGGGAGCTGTTTTTT. Protein: CASSQLTGDAGELFF.

This chain joins TRBV28 and TRBJ1-6; perhaps TRBD1 as D (5 bases). Trimming cost V 9 bases and J 9 bases, with 15 bases left between them. The CDR3 loop spans 13 amino acids. The V gene's germline CDR1 is MDHEN and CDR2 SYDVKM. The CDR3 bases are TGTGCCAGTTCGACAGAGAGTATTTCACCCCTCCACTTT. It specifies CASSTESISPLHF.

J is TRBJ1-2 and V is TRBV5-5, with D unclear. V was shortened by 0 bases and J by 4 bases, with 7 bases between the two germline ends. This CDR3 region has 13 residues. Looked up from germline, CDR1 is SGHKS and CDR2 is YYEKEE (reference sequence). CDR3 in amino acids: CASSLGGGYGYTF. In DNA form, the CDR3 reads TGTGCCAGCAGCTTGGGCGGCGGCTATGGCTACACCTTC.

The chain has TRBV19 and TRBJ2-2, with D tentatively TRBD2 (6 bases). Germline lookup yields CDR1 LNHDA and CDR2 SQIVND (reference sequence). The CDR3 has 17 residues. V was pared by 3 bases and J by 4 bases, with 18 bases between. The CDR3 spells CASSIVGFDGGTGELFF. Written as DNA, the CDR3 is TGTGCCAGTAGTATCGTAGGGTTCGACGGGGGCACCGGGGAGCTGTTTTTT.

This chain joins TRBV28 and TRBJ2-7; 13 bases line up with TRBD2. Germline lookup yields CDR1 MDHEN and CDR2 SYDVKM. The CDR3 sequence is 14 residues long. J lost 7 bases, V lost 6 bases, and 6 bases had no gene match. DNA of the CDR3: TGTGCCAGCAGGCCGGGACTAGCGGGGTATGAGCAGTACTTC. Translation gives CASRPGLAGYEQYF.